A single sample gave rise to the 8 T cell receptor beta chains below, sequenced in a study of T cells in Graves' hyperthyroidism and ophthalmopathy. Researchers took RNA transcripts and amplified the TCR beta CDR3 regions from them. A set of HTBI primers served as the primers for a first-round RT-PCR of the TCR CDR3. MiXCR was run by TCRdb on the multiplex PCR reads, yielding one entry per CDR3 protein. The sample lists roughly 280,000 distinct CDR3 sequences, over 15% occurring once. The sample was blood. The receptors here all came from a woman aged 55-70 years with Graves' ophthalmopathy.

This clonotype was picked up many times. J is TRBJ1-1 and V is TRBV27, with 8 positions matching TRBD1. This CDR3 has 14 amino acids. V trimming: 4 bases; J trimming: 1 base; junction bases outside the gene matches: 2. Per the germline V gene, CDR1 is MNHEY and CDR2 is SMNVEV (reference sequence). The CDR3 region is CASSYDRGNTEAFF. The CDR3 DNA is TGTGCCAGCAGTTACGACAGGGGGAACACTGAAGCTTTCTTT.

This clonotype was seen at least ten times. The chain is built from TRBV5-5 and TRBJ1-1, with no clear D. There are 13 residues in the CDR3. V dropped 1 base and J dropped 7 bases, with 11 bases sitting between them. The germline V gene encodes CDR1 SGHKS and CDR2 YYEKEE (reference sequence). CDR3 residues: CASSLSQVNEAFF. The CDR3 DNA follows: TGTGCCAGCAGCTTGAGCCAGGTGAATGAAGCTTTCTTT. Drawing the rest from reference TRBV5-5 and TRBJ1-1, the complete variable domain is DAGVTQSPTHLIKTRGQQVTLRCSPISGHKSVSWYQQVLGQGPQFIFQYYEKEERGRGNFPDRFSARQFPNYSSELNVNALLLGDSALYLCASSLSQVNEAFFGQGTRLTVV.

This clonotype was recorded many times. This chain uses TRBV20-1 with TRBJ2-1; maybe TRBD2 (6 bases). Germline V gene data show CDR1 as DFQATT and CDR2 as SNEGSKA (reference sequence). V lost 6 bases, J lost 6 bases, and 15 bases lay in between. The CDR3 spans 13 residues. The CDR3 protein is CSAGDWEANEQFF. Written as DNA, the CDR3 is TGCAGTGCAGGGGACTGGGAGGCCAATGAGCAGTTCTTC.

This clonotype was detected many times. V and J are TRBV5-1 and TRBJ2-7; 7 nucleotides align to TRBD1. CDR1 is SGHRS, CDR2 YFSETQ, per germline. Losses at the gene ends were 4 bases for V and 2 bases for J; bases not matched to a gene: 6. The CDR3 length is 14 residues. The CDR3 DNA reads TGCGCCAGCAGCGTCGCCGGGACAGCCTACGAGCAGTACTTC. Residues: CASSVAGTAYEQYF.

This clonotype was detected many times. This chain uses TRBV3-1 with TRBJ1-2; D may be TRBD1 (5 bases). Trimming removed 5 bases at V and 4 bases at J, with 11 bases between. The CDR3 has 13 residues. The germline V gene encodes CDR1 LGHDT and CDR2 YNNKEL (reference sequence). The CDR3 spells CASSSGTSYGYTF. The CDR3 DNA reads TGTGCCAGCAGCTCCGGGACCTCCTATGGCTACACCTTC.

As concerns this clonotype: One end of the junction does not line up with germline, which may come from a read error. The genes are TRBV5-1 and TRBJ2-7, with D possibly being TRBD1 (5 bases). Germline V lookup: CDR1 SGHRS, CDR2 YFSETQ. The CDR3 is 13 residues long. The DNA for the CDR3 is TGCGTCAGCAGCTTGGGGCAGGGTTCAGGGCAGTACTTC. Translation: CVSSLGQGSGQYF.

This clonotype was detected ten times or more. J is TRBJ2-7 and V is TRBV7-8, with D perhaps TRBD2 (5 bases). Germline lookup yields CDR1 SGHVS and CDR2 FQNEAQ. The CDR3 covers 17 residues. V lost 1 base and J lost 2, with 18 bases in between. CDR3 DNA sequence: TGTGCCAGCAGCTTAGATTTTGGGTTATCCGGGGCCTACGAGCAGTACTTC. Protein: CASSLDFGLSGAYEQYF.

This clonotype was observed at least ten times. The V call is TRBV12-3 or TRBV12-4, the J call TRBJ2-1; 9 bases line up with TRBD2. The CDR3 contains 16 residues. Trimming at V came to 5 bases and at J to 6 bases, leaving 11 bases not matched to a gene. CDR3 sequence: CASSKNIAGETNEQFF. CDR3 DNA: TGTGCCAGCAGTAAAAATATAGCGGGAGAGACCAATGAGCAGTTCTTC.